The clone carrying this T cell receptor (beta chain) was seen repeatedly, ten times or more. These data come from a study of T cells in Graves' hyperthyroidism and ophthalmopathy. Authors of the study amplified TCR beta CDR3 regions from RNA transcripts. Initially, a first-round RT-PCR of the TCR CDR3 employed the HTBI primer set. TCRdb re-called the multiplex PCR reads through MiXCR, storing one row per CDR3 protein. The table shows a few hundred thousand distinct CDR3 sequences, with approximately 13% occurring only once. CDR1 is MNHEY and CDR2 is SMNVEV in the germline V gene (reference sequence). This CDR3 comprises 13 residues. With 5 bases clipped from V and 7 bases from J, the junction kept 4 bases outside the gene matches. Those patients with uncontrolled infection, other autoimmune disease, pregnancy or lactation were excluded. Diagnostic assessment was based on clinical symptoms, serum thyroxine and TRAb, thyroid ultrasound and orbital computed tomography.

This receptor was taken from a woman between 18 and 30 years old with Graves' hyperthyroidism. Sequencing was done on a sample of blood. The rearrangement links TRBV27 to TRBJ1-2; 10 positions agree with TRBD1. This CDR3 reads CASSADRGGGYTF. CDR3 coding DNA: TGTGCCAGCAGTGCGGACAGGGGGGGTGGCTACACCTTC.